The clone carrying this T cell receptor (beta chain) was recorded only once. Its antigen is unidentified. The data are from a study of cytomegalovirus exposure and HLA in healthy donors. Study-level information: Earlier sequencing of around 190 million T cells yielded roughly 100 million unique TCR beta sequences. Notes on the study in general: Presence/absence comparisons presumed near-even sequencing depth among donors. Apart from CMV serostatus, no immune exposure information was available.

Germline trimming cut 7 bases from V and 8 bases from J; bases unmatched to any gene: 10. This CDR3 is built from 12 residues. Germline V gives CDR1 SQVTM, CDR2 ANQGSEA. It was with 60 Vbeta and 13 Jbeta primers that the PCR ran. Generated by immunoSEQ multiplex PCR, the TCRdb table keeps only in-frame clones and is missing some. The sample contains over 130,000 clones, roughly 76% of which appear only once. This chain connects TRBV29-1 to TRBJ1-2; 7 bases map to TRBD1. The sample comprised PBMCs. The receptor's source is a female donor in good health and CMV-seronegative. The CDR3 loop is CSAITGEAGYTF. CDR3 DNA sequence: TGCAGCGCAATAACAGGGGAGGCCGGCTACACCTTC.